Following are 15 T cell receptor beta chains from one sample sequenced in a study of T-cell memory formation after mild COVID-19. TCRdb redid the calling of the 5' RACE reads with MiXCR, one entry per CDR3 protein. The sample consists of fewer than 90,000 distinct CDR3 sequences, about 13% of them appearing once. Sequenced sample: PBMCs or a T cell subset sorted from them (not recorded which). The receptor set was obtained from a man aged 18 to 29 who had mild COVID-19 (a few samples of this study predate the infection). Cell type and time point are not known.

V is TRBV5-1 and J is TRBJ1-2; 11 nucleotides match TRBD1. The CDR3 has 15 amino acids. The V gene's germline CDR1 is SGHRS and CDR2 YFSETQ. With 3 bases clipped from V and 5 bases from J, the junction kept 6 bases outside the gene matches. The CDR3 loop is CASSYGQGAWYGYTF. The CDR3, as DNA: TGCGCCAGCAGCTACGGACAGGGGGCTTGGTATGGCTACACCTTC.

The chain uses TRBV6-5 and TRBJ1-5; 12 nucleotides line up with TRBD1. In germline, CDR1 is MNHEY, CDR2 SVGAGI. The CDR3 is 18 residues long. V gave up 6 bases and J gave up 3 bases; unmatched junction bases: 12. The DNA of the CDR3 is TGTGCCAGCAGCCACGGGACAGGGGGCGAAGGGAACAATCAGCCCCAGCATTTT. Translation gives CASSHGTGGEGNNQPQHF.

This clonotype was detected a few times. The chain is built from TRBV29-1 and TRBJ1-1; 8 bases map to TRBD1. V shed 4 bases and J 8 bases; nucleotides not matched to a gene: 9. The CDR3 spans 13 residues. Germline assignment: CDR1 SQVTM and CDR2 ANQGSEA. The CDR3 sequence: CSVVVGQGAEAFF. The DNA for the CDR3 is TGCAGCGTTGTAGTGGGGCAGGGGGCCGAAGCTTTCTTT.

The chain employs TRBV6-2 or TRBV6-3 and TRBJ2-5; the D is unclear. The germline V gene encodes CDR1 MNHEY and CDR2 SVGEGT. V was trimmed by 4 bases and J by 0 bases, leaving 3 bases between them. This CDR3 has 12 residues. The CDR3 bases are TGTGCCAGCAGTTCCGACCAAGAGACCCAGTACTTC. This gives the protein CASSSDQETQYF.

This clonotype was seen only a few times. This chain connects TRBV7-9 to TRBJ2-3; 12 positions agree with TRBD2. This CDR3 has 16 residues. The germline gives CDR1 SEHNR, CDR2 FQNEAQ (reference sequence). Losses at the gene ends were 6 bases for V and 4 bases for J; bases not matched to a gene: 8. The CDR3 loop is CASSHPLAGGPDTQYF. Written as DNA, the CDR3 is TGTGCCAGCAGTCACCCCCTAGCGGGGGGGCCAGATACGCAGTATTTT.

This chain links TRBV7-6 with TRBJ1-4; 7 bases align to TRBD1. This CDR3 contains 17 residues. The V and J ends lost 0 bases and 4 bases, in that order; junction bases with no gene match: 8. CDR1 is SGHVS, CDR2 FNYEAQ, per germline. CDR3 sequence reads: CASSLALTGSGNEKLFF. DNA of the CDR3: TGTGCCAGCAGCTTAGCCTTGACAGGGTCGGGTAATGAAAAACTGTTTTTT.

This clonotype has at least ten counts. The J gene is TRBJ2-5, the V gene TRBV3-2; the tabulated D call, TRBD2, remains unverified against the DNA. TRBV3-2 is a recognized pseudogene. The CDR3 has 16 amino acids. CDR3 bases: TGTGCCAGCAGCCCGGGACTAGCCGGCAAGCAAGAGACCCAGTACTTC. Translated: CASSPGLAGKQETQYF.

This clonotype was picked up a small number of times. The J gene is TRBJ2-6, the V gene TRBV6-6, with TRBD1 matching over 7 bases. Germline lookup yields CDR1 MNHNY and CDR2 SVGAGI (reference sequence). This CDR3 has 18 amino acids. V dropped 6 bases and J dropped 0; count of bases not matched to a gene: 11. CDR3 loop: CASSDMGDRFSGANVLTF. CDR3 nucleotide sequence: TGTGCCAGCAGCGATATGGGGGACAGATTCTCTGGGGCCAACGTCCTGACTTTC.

There are a few counts of this clonotype. This chain connects TRBV7-9 to TRBJ2-7; possibly TRBD1 for D (6 bases). Per the germline V gene, CDR1 is SEHNR and CDR2 is FQNEAQ (reference sequence). Trimming stripped 1 base from V and 5 bases from J, with 12 bases between. The CDR3 has 14 amino acids. The CDR3: CASSLDRVPDEQYF. The CDR3, as DNA: TGTGCCAGCAGCTTAGACAGGGTACCTGACGAGCAGTACTTC. Combining the CDR3 with reference TRBV7-9 and TRBJ2-7 gives the whole variable domain DTGVSQNPRHKITKRGQNVTFRCDPISEHNRLYWYRQTLGQGPEFLTYFQNEAQLEKSRLLSDRFSAERPKGSFSTLEIQRTEQGDSAMYLCASSLDRVPDEQYFGPGTRLTVT.

This clonotype was counted once. V usage is TRBV25-1 and J usage is TRBJ2-7; D remains ambiguous. Deletions cut 4 bases from V and 1 base from J, with 14 bases between. This CDR3 spans 15 amino acids. Germline V gene data show CDR1 as MGHDK and CDR2 as SYGVNS. CDR3 sequence (DNA): TGTGCCAGCAGTGGGGCCAGTAGCATTTCCTACGAGCAGTACTTC. Its protein is CASSGASSISYEQYF.

This clonotype was detected only a few times. The chain uses TRBV5-1 and TRBJ2-1; 9 bases map to TRBD2. Germline loops: CDR1 SGHRS, CDR2 YFSETQ. Losses at the gene ends were 1 base for V and 6 bases for J; bases not matched to a gene: 5. This CDR3 spans 15 amino acids. The CDR3: CASSLSGGPINEQFF. The CDR3 DNA follows: TGCGCCAGCAGCTTGAGCGGGGGGCCCATCAATGAGCAGTTCTTC. The full variable domain, with the rest looked up from reference TRBV5-1 and TRBJ2-1, is KAGVTQTPRYLIKTRGQQVTLSCSPISGHRSVSWYQQTPGQGLQFLFEYFSETQRNKGNFPGRFSGRQFSNSRSEMNVSTLELGDSALYLCASSLSGGPINEQFFGPGTRLTVL.

The chain combines TRBV20-1 with TRBJ2-1; TRBD2 aligns across 10 bases. This CDR3 is 15 amino acids long. CDR1 and CDR2 from the germline V gene are DFQATT and SNEGSKA (reference sequence). Unmatched junction bases numbered 6, after V lost 2 bases and J lost 5 bases. In DNA form, the CDR3 reads TGCAGTGCTAGACGGCTAGCGGGGGCACACAATGAGCAGTTCTTC. Translating gives CSARRLAGAHNEQFF.

This clonotype appeared a few times. The rearrangement uses TRBV21-1 and TRBJ2-7; no check of the table's D call, TRBD2, against the DNA was made. TRBV21-1 is a pseudogene. The length of the CDR3 is 16 residues. The CDR3 DNA reads TGTGCCAGCAGCTCCCCGTTGCCCTTAAGCTCCTACGAGCAGTACGTC. It translates to CASSSPLPLSSYEQYV.

This chain joins TRBV7-2 and TRBJ2-3; TRBD2 is a possible D gene (6 bases). The V gene's germline CDR1 is SGHTA and CDR2 FQGNSA. Trimming shortened V by 5 bases and J by 6 bases, and 15 bases separated the two germline ends. CDR3 size: 14 residues. CDR3 in DNA: TGTGCCAGCAGCGGGACTTTGGGGCCGGATACGCAGTATTTT. This sequence encodes CASSGTLGPDTQYF.

This chain links TRBV11-3 with TRBJ2-2; D possibly corresponds to TRBD2 (6 bases). Trimming removed 5 bases from V and 3 bases from J, with 16 bases in between. The germline gives CDR1 SGHNT, CDR2 YENEEA. The CDR3 covers 16 residues. The CDR3 DNA reads as TGTGCCAGCAGCCCGACGCTGGGGGACTACACCGGGGAGCTGTTTTTT. Translating it yields CASSPTLGDYTGELFF.